Below, one TCR beta chain is given with its context. This entry belongs to a study of CD8+ T cells in alopecia areata. CDR3 length equals 10 residues. Germline loops: CDR1 SEHNR, CDR2 FQNEAQ (reference sequence). Trimming shortened V by 8 bases and J by 8 bases, and 9 bases separated the two germline ends. The treatment here: oral pan-JAK inhibitor, 5-10 mg twice daily. RNA, once extracted, was reverse transcribed into cDNA for use as the sequencing template. The data were produced by immunoSEQ multiplex PCR, yet TCRdb's version contains in-frame clones alone and is incomplete. The table includes 180,000 or so clones, 51% detected once.

Source: CD8+ T cells sorted from blood, taken at approximately week 52, from a patient treated with tofacitinib. The V and J genes are TRBV7-9 and TRBJ1-2; no clear D gene. The origin of this receptor is a human donor with alopecia areata. Written as DNA, the CDR3 is TGTGCCAGCGGTGTAGAAGGCTACACCTTC. Encoded protein: CASGVEGYTF.